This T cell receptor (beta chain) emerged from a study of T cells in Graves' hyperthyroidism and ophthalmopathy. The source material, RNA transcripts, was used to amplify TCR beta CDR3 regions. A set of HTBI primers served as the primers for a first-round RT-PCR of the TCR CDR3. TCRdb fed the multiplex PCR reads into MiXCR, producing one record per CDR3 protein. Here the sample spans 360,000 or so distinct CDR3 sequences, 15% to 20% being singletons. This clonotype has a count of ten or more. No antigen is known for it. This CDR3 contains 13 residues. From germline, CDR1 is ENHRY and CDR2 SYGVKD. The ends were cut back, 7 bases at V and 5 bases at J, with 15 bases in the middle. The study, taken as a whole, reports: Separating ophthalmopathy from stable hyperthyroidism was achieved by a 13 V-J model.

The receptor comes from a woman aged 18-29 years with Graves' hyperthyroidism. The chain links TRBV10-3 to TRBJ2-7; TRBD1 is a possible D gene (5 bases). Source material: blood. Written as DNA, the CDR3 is TGTGCCATCACCCTAAGTCTAGGGGACGAGCAGTACTTC. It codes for CAITLSLGDEQYF.